This T cell receptor beta chain is from a study of T cell responses to AZD1222 COVID-19 vaccine (dated by TCRdb to about 2021). For the study in its entirety: Because spike-specific TCR depth and breadth did not differ between the two schedules, AZD1222 recipients who got a second dose at roughly 4 weeks were pooled with those who got a second dose at roughly 12 weeks. A total of just over 230 trial participants underwent TCR sequencing, of whom some 200 had received two doses of AZD1222 and 26 had received two doses of the MenACWY control vaccine. Trial participants were enrolled by age into 18-55, 56-69 and 70-plus year subgroups, with about 150, 28 and 57 TCR-sequenced participants respectively. The full study reports these points: Nearly half of unique spike-specific TCRs reportedly recognized epitopes outside regions mutated in the B.1.351 and B.1.1.7 variants. Only six AZD1222 recipients were SARS-CoV-2 seropositive at baseline, limiting conclusions about previously exposed vaccinees. Spike-specific TCR breadth and depth rose significantly after two AZD1222 doses compared with day 0 and with MenACWY recipients. The whole spike protein was spanned by vaccine-associated CD4 TCRs, and dominant responses were seen in regions 160-218 and 743-854. Because no samples from the day 14 peak response were available, repertoires could be characterized only after the peak T cell response. Participants were mostly white British and included more females than males, and it was suggested by the authors that clonal diversity may have been underestimated. In the small 56-69-year group, the increase in depth fell short of significance, most likely because of low power.

The CDR3 regions of human TCRbeta chains were analyzed by immunosequencing. On the authors' methods: Repertoire TCRs were checked for matches against a reference library of SARS-CoV-2-specific TCRs that had been generated using the MIRA antigen-specificity platform. Breadth was defined as the fraction of unique TCRs that were SARS-CoV-2-associated. Depth was defined as the fraction of total T cells that were SARS-CoV-2-associated. Using the MIRA data, each spike-specific TCR was assigned both to the spike region to which the TCR was reactive and to a CD4 or CD8 class. Log10-transformed breadth and depth values were compared by one-way ANOVA with Sidak's multiple comparisons tests. TCRdb took this table from immuneACCESS and kept in-frame rearrangements with V and J called. Such tables lack part of the clones; where checked against another copy, unresolved V genes explain under half of the gap, and the rest is unexplained. Clonal size and the V and J genes are those of that table, whereas D and trimming came from the DNA. The sample data list about 170,000 clones, and 80% to 95% of these were observed just once. The top ten constitute more than 1.5% of the sample.

Including cysteine and phenylalanine, the CDR3 has 19 amino acids. Of the read, only the CDR3 DNA is kept; its 57 bases are in frame from base 1. The germline V gene (reference sequence) specifies LGHDT as CDR1 and YNNKEL as CDR2. For this chain, trimming is 1 base at the V end and 2 bases at the J end, and the number of junction bases without a gene match is 9. Turning to this clone: Its antigen is still unknown. No much larger clone is present one base from it, and per-base qualities are unavailable.

The sample's time point, from its label and the paper: baseline before first vaccination. Vaccinee samples came from UK trials COV001 and COV002, including a single-blind randomized controlled phase 2/3 trial of AZD1222 (ChAdOx1 nCoV-19) in healthy adults. Trial participant PBMC samples were collected at day 0 and day 28 after the second dose for TCRbeta chain sequencing. The sequence was collected from an adult in good health. The sequence links TRBV3-1 (or the pseudogene TRBV3-2) to TRBJ2-6; 9 nucleotides in the junction match TRBD1. Material: peripheral blood, obtained on day 0 of AZD1222 vaccination. For the CDR3, the sequence is CASSQVLGQGLTGANVLTF. The DNA sequence is as follows: TGTGCCAGCAGCCAAGTTCTGGGACAGGGCTTGACTGGGGCCAACGTCCTGACTTTC.